Sequencing of this TCR beta chain was carried out in a study of tumor-infiltrating lymphocytes in primary liver carcinoma. Study-level information: Samples yielded about 3.65 to 7.5 million productive TCRbeta reads, similar across tissue types.

DNA and RNA were both co-extracted from 20-30 mg of bulk tissue that had not been sorted. Those sampled were patients whose primary liver carcinoma was treated by surgical resection. More than 80% viable tumor cells made up every tumor sample. TCR beta cDNA was reverse-transcribed from approximately 0.45 ug of total RNA. The reaction used a constant-region primer and ProtoScript II reverse transcriptase. Library construction for TCR beta comprised three nested multiplex PCR rounds performed with slightly modified ARM-PCR. TRBV1-TRBV30 forward and Cbeta reverse primers drove the first two roughly 10-cycle rounds. MiXCR, run by TCRdb on the multiplex PCR reads, gives a single entry per CDR3 protein. The table includes about 74,000 distinct CDR3 sequences, over 60% detected once. The germline V gene encodes CDR1 SGHAT and CDR2 FQNNGV. V dropped 0 bases and J dropped 4 bases, with 18 bases sitting between them. The CDR3 length is 17 residues.

The chain links TRBV11-2 to TRBJ2-5, with D possibly matching TRBD1 (5 bases). The TCR originated in a man aged 40-49 years with primary liver carcinoma and hepatitis B virus infection. The sequencing input was liver tumor tissue from sampling region 4. Subset noted: tumor region T4, right-lateral pole. DNA for the CDR3: TGTGCCAGCAGCTTAGATCATCAGGGCCTGGCTCTAGAGACCCAGTACTTC. This translates into CASSLDHQGLALETQYF.